This passage covers 3 T cell receptor beta chains from one sample sequenced in a study of low-dose radiotherapy and immunotherapy resistance in tumors (dated by TCRdb to the early 2020s). To make first-strand cDNA, Superscript III was used along with a set of TRAV- and TRBV-specific primers so that both the TCRalpha and TCRbeta chains were covered. TCRs were amplified for about 20 PCR cycles with Phusion, using a constant-region primer paired with the adapter attached to the V primers. TCRdb took the public reads, trimmed them with fastp at Q25, ran MiXCR for clone calling and kept in-frame beta chains. Rows with one shared CDR3 protein collapse into an entry with the most common genes and DNA. Recorded for this sample are some 7,100 distinct CDR3 sequences; roughly 50% of them occurred a single time. The leading ten clones occupy about an eighth of the sample. The source is a human donor with advanced metastatic prostate, ovarian, gallbladder or colorectal cancer (not recorded which). This table probably holds off-target reads from a library built for another chain.

The V call is TRBV7-8, the J call TRBJ2-1, with D perhaps matching TRBD1 (7 bases). Trimming stripped 6 bases from V and 6 bases from J, with 18 bases between. Germline V gene lookup returns CDR1 SGHVS and CDR2 FQNEAQ. The CDR3 length is 15 residues. CDR3 in DNA: TGTGCCAGCAGTTCCTGGACAGGACTAAGCAATGAGCAGTTCTTC. Protein product: CASSSWTGLSNEQFF.

This clonotype was detected a few times. The chain employs TRBV5-4 and TRBJ1-6; a possible D gene is TRBD1 (5 bases). This CDR3 comprises 13 residues. V lost 0 bases and J 9 bases, leaving 7 bases between the germline ends. CDR1 and CDR2 from the germline V gene are SGHNT and YYREEE (reference sequence). The CDR3 bases are TGTGCCAGCAGCTTGGAGGGGTCTTCACCCCTCCACTTT. It encodes CASSLEGSSPLHF.

The chain uses TRBV20-1 and TRBJ1-2; 7 nucleotides match TRBD1. The V segment lost 3 bases and the J segment 3 bases; nucleotides outside the gene matches: 7. There are 14 residues in the CDR3. From germline, CDR1 is DFQATT and CDR2 SNEGSKA (reference sequence). Here the CDR3 reads CSARSTTGDYGYTF. CDR3 nucleotides: TGCAGTGCTAGGTCAACCACAGGGGACTATGGCTACACCTTC.